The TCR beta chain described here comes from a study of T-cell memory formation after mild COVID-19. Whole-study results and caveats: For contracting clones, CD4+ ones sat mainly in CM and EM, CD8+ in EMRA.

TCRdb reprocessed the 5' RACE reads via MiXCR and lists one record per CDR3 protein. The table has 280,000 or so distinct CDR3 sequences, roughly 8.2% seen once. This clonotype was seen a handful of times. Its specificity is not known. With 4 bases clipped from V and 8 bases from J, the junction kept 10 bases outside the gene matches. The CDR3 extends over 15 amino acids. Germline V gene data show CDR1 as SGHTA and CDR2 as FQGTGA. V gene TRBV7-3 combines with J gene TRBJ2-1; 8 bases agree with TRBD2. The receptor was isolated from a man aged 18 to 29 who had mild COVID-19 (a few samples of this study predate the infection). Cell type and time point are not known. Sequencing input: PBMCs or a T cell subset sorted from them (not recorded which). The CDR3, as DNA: TGTGCCAGCAGCTCTCCTAGCGGGTCAGGGGATGAGCAGTTCTTC. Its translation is CASSSPSGSGDEQFF.